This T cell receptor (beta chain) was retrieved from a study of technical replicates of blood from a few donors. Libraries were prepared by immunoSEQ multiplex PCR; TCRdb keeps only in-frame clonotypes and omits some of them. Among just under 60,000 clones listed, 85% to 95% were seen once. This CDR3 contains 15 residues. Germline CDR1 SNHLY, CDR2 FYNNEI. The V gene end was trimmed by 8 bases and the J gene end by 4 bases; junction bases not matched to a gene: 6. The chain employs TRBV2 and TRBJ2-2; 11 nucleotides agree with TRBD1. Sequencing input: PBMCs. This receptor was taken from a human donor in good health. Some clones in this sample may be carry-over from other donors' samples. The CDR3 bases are TGTGCCAGCGCCGGACAGGGGGCGATCACCGGGGAGCTGTTTTTT. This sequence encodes CASAGQGAITGELFF.